A selection of T cell receptor beta chains follows, all from one sample in a study of blood T cell repertoires in COVID-19. Clones were read by immunoSEQ multiplex PCR, and TCRdb kept only the in-frame ones, dropping some. The sample includes approximately 150,000 clones, 80% to 90% of them seen just once. Sequenced material: peripheral blood. Receptors were obtained from a man aged 50-60 years who had recovered from COVID-19. The CDR3 runs from the conserved cysteine through the conserved F or W. A D gene is named only where the DNA matches it firmly. Rows may omit the clone size; those that give it use once, few, many or a size class.

clone_size,v_call,j_call,d_call,cdr3_nt,cdr3_aa
NA,TRBV5-6,TRBJ2-3,NA,TGTGCCAGCAGCTTGGTTCTTCAGAGGGATACGCAGTATTTT,CASSLVLQRDTQYF
NA,TRBV5-1,TRBJ2-1,TRBD2,TGCGCCAGCAGCTTGGGTCCTAGCGGGGGGGCCTACAATGAGCAGTTCTTC,CASSLGPSGGAYNEQFF
NA,TRBV7-2,TRBJ2-3,NA,TGTGCCAGCAGCCCACAACTAACAGATACGCAGTATTTT,CASSPQLTDTQYF
NA,TRBV10-3,TRBJ2-3,NA,TGTGCCATCAGTGAGGGCAGAGAGACTAGCACAGATACGCAGTATTTT,CAISEGRETSTDTQYF
NA,TRBV11-1,TRBJ1-1,TRBD1,TGTGCCAGCAGCCGGGACAGCAGGACGGACACTGAAGCTTTCTTT,CASSRDSRTDTEAFF
NA,TRBV7-6,TRBJ1-1,NA,TGTGCCAGCAGCGGACACCCGAAAGGGGGTTGGAACACTGAAGCTTTCTTT,CASSGHPKGGWNTEAFF
NA,TRBV5-8,TRBJ1-2,NA,TGTGCCAGCACCCACAGGACAGCTAACTATGGCTACACCTTC,CASTHRTANYGYTF
few,TRBV5-4,TRBJ2-7,TRBD1,TGTGCCAGCAGTCGAGACAGGGCAGAGTCCTACGAGCAGTACTTC,CASSRDRAESYEQYF
NA,TRBV4-2,TRBJ2-7,NA,TGTGCCAGCAGCCAAGAGAGACTACGCGAGCAGTACTTC,CASSQERLREQYF
NA,TRBV5-1,TRBJ2-7,TRBD1,TGCGCCAGCAGCTTGGCCCAGGGACAGAGCTCCTACGAGCAGTACTTC,CASSLAQGQSSYEQYF
NA,TRBV5-1,TRBJ1-4,NA,TGCGCCAGCAGCCCAGAGGGTCTGTATAATGAAAAACTGTTTTTT,CASSPEGLYNEKLFF
NA,TRBV30,TRBJ1-2,TRBD1,TGTGCCTGGAGGGGGAACGGACAGGGGACTTATGGCTACACCTTC,CAWRGNGQGTYGYTF
NA,TRBV7-8,TRBJ1-1,TRBD1,TGTGCCAGCAGCTTAGGGACAGGGGGCTACACTGAAGCTTTCTTT,CASSLGTGGYTEAFF
NA,TRBV11-2,TRBJ2-3,TRBD2,TGTGCCAGCAGCTCCCTAGCGGGGGGGCGCACTAGCACAGATACGCAGTATTTT,CASSSLAGGRTSTDTQYF
NA,TRBV3-1/TRBV3-2,TRBJ2-2,NA,TGTGCCAGCAGCCCCAATTCGGGGACAACGAACACCGGGGAGCTGTTTTTT,CASSPNSGTTNTGELFF
NA,TRBV6-1,TRBJ1-4,NA,TGTGCCAGCAGTGAGCCAGCCTCCCGGGTCAATGAAAAACTGTTTTTT,CASSEPASRVNEKLFF
NA,TRBV9,TRBJ2-3,TRBD2,TGTGCCAGCAGCGTAGGCCAACTAGCGGGGGGGATAGATACGCAGTATTTT,CASSVGQLAGGIDTQYF
many,TRBV2,TRBJ1-5,NA,TGTGCCAGCAGTCGACAAACGAATCAGCCCCAGCATTTT,CASSRQTNQPQHF
NA,TRBV19,TRBJ2-4,NA,TGTGCCAGTACTACGGGACTTCCGTACATTCAGTACTTC,CASTTGLPYIQYF
NA,TRBV5-4,TRBJ1-1,TRBD1,TGTGCCAGCAGCTGGGTCAGGGGGATCGATTACACTGAAGCTTTCTTT,CASSWVRGIDYTEAFF
NA,TRBV12-5,TRBJ1-1,TRBD1,TGTGCTAGTGGTCCTGGACAGGGGGTGAACACTGAAGCTTTCTTT,CASGPGQGVNTEAFF
once,TRBV7-8,TRBJ2-2,NA,TGTGCCAGCAGCTCGTTCGCGGGCGGGGAGCTGTTTTTT,CASSSFAGGELFF
NA,TRBV9,TRBJ2-2,TRBD1,TGTGCCAGCAGCGTAGATGGGACAGGGGCCGGGGAGCTGTTTTTT,CASSVDGTGAGELFF
NA,TRBV27,TRBJ2-1,TRBD1,TGTGCCAGCAGTCGGCAGGGGGCGCCCTACAATGAGCAGTTCTTC,CASSRQGAPYNEQFF
NA,TRBV18,TRBJ2-5,TRBD1,TGTGCCAGCTCGGACAGGGTAGATGAGACCCAGTACTTC,CASSDRVDETQYF
NA,TRBV6-2/TRBV6-3,TRBJ2-1,NA,TGTGCCAGCAGTTACCCGACTGGGGGGGCGGGATACAATGAGCAGTTCTTC,CASSYPTGGAGYNEQFF
NA,TRBV15,TRBJ2-5,NA,TGTGCCACCAGCAGAGCCGGGTTGGGGACCCAGTACTTC,CATSRAGLGTQYF
few,TRBV6-4,TRBJ2-1,NA,TGTGCCAGCAGTGACTCTCTCCACAATGAGCAGTTCTTC,CASSDSLHNEQFF
few,TRBV7-9,TRBJ2-2,TRBD1,TGTGCCAGCAGCAACCGGGACAGGGGTTCCGGGGAGCTGTTTTTT,CASSNRDRGSGELFF
NA,TRBV11-1,TRBJ1-1,NA,TGTGCCAGCAGCTTAACCAGGGGAGCTGAAGCTTTCTTT,CASSLTRGAEAFF
NA,TRBV6-2/TRBV6-3,TRBJ1-2,TRBD1,TGTGCCAGCAGTGTGTCGACAGGGGCGGTCTATGGCTACACCTTC,CASSVSTGAVYGYTF
NA,TRBV11-2,TRBJ1-6,TRBD1,TGTGCCAGCAGCATCCAAGACAGGGGCTATAATTCACCCCTCCACTTT,CASSIQDRGYNSPLHF
NA,TRBV4-1,TRBJ2-3,TRBD2,TGCGCCAGCAGCCAAGTATCTAGCGGGGGGGAGAATACGCAGTATTTT,CASSQVSSGGENTQYF
NA,TRBV4-3,TRBJ2-2,TRBD1,TGCGCCAGCAGCAAACTAGGACAGGGGGCGCATGTCGGGGAGCTGTTTTTT,CASSKLGQGAHVGELFF
NA,TRBV14,TRBJ2-1,TRBD2,TGTGCCAGCAGCCAGCTAGGGACTAGCGGATACAATGAGCAGTTCTTC,CASSQLGTSGYNEQFF
NA,TRBV7-2,TRBJ2-7,TRBD1,TGTGCCAGCAGCTTATTCAGGGGGAACTACGAGCAGTACTTC,CASSLFRGNYEQYF
NA,TRBV27,TRBJ2-7,NA,TGTGCCAGCAGTCAAGACTGGCCGCCTTACGAGCAGTACTTC,CASSQDWPPYEQYF
NA,TRBV12-3/TRBV12-4,TRBJ1-1,TRBD1,TGTGCCAGCAAACTGACAGGGGTCACTGAAGCTTTCTTT,CASKLTGVTEAFF
NA,TRBV6-6,TRBJ1-4,NA,TGTGCCAGCACCGCCGGGACACGTAATGAAAAACTGTTTTTT,CASTAGTRNEKLFF
NA,TRBV3-1/TRBV3-2,TRBJ1-2,NA,TGTGCCAGCAGCCCGACTCACCTGTATGGCTACACCTTC,CASSPTHLYGYTF
few,TRBV6-5,TRBJ1-6,NA,TGTGCCAGCAGTTACTTCCAGGGTCTTTCACCCCTCCACTTT,CASSYFQGLSPLHF
NA,TRBV19,TRBJ1-1,TRBD1,TGTGCCAGTAAGAGGACAGGGGGCACGAACACTGAAGCTTTCTTT,CASKRTGGTNTEAFF